What follows are 32 T cell receptor beta chains derived from one specimen sequenced in a study of post-analysis software for immune sequencing data. Overall study results and limits: Included in a set of four or five TRBV segments more frequent in patients than controls were TRBV5-6, TRBV5-1 and TRBV20-1.

No antigen has been identified for these receptors. Unique-molecular-identifier-tagged TCR beta cDNA libraries were used. Each CDR3 protein is one row after TCRdb ran MiXCR on the PCR reads. This table holds approximately 440,000 distinct CDR3 sequences, roughly 45% found once. The sample taken for sequencing was blood. The receptors shown here come from a girl aged 10-17 years with multiple sclerosis.

This clonotype occurred a few times. The chain couples TRBV12-3 or TRBV12-4 to TRBJ2-7; TRBD1 matches 11 bases. The CDR3 extends over 14 amino acids. J lost 5 bases, V lost 6 bases, and 6 bases had no gene match. The CDR3 sequence: CASRTGTGGHEQYF. CDR3 in DNA: TGTGCCAGCAGGACCGGGACAGGGGGACACGAGCAGTACTTC.

This chain links TRBV4-2 with TRBJ1-1; no clear D gene. Germline CDR1 LGHNA, CDR2 YNFKEQ. The CDR3 contains 14 residues. Between the trimmed V and J ends, which lost 7 bases and 0 bases, there was a span of 12 bases. The CDR3 nucleotides are TGTGCCAGCACGATCGGTCAGATGAACACTGAAGCTTTCTTT. The encoded protein is CASTIGQMNTEAFF.

This clonotype was recorded a few times. The chain carries TRBV7-9 and TRBJ2-3, with D tentatively TRBD2 (5 bases). The CDR3 spans 14 residues. CDR1 SEHNR and CDR2 FQNEAQ come from the germline V gene (reference sequence). The germline V and J ends were trimmed by 3 bases and 2 bases, with 9 bases remaining between them. The CDR3 loop reads CASSFEGTTDTQYF. The CDR3 nucleotides read TGTGCCAGCAGCTTTGAGGGAACCACAGATACGCAGTATTTT.

This clonotype was found a few times. The chain recombines TRBV12-3 or TRBV12-4 with TRBJ2-5, with TRBD1 matching 7 bases. The CDR3 has 15 amino acids. Trimming cost V 3 bases and J 1 base; bases outside gene matches: 5. In DNA form, the CDR3 reads TGTGCCAGCAGTTTCCGGGACAGTCTCCAAGAGACCCAGTACTTC. Translation: CASSFRDSLQETQYF.

This clonotype was recorded a few times. The chain couples TRBV12-3 or TRBV12-4 to TRBJ2-7, with unresolved D. The CDR3 spans 15 residues. Trimming took off 1 base at V and 4 bases at J, with 14 bases between the two ends. The CDR3 DNA reads as TGTGCCAGCAGTTTAGTTCCGCTCGAATCATACGAGCAGTACTTC. As protein: CASSLVPLESYEQYF.

V usage is TRBV29-1 and J usage is TRBJ2-7; D may be TRBD1 (5 bases). V was cut by 7 bases and J by 0 bases, with 10 bases left in between. The CDR3 has 12 amino acids. CDR1 is SQVTM, CDR2 ANQGSEA, per germline. The CDR3 nucleotides are TGCAGCGGACAGCTATCCTCCTACGAGCAGTACTTC. Its translation is CSGQLSSYEQYF.

This clonotype came up a few times. This chain connects TRBV28 to TRBJ2-5; the D is unclear. This CDR3 has 16 amino acids. Germline CDR1 MDHEN, CDR2 SYDVKM. Trimming cost V 6 bases and J 5 bases, with 22 bases left between them. The CDR3 DNA follows: TGTGCCAGCAGCCCGGTATTCGTGACCCACCGGGAGACCCAGTACTTC. This translates into CASSPVFVTHRETQYF.

This chain connects TRBV3-1 to TRBJ1-1; 7 nucleotides agree with TRBD1. Germline loops: CDR1 LGHDT, CDR2 YNNKEL (reference sequence). The length of the CDR3 is 15 residues. Germline trimming cut 3 bases from V and 1 base from J; bases unmatched to any gene: 5. As DNA, the CDR3 is TGTGCCAGCAGCCAGGGACAGCTGAAGAACACTGAAGCTTTCTTT. Its protein is CASSQGQLKNTEAFF.

The chain joins TRBV12-3 or TRBV12-4 to TRBJ2-7; TRBD1 aligns across 7 bases. The J segment lost 4 bases and the V segment lost 7 bases, leaving 13 bases of the junction unmatched. This CDR3 contains 15 residues. The CDR3: CASIKLDRTPYEQYF. The CDR3 nucleotides are TGTGCCAGCATTAAACTGGACAGGACTCCGTACGAGCAGTACTTC.

The chain has TRBV29-1 and TRBJ2-5; TRBD1 agrees at 12 bases. This CDR3 is built from 15 residues. The junction had 11 bases not matched to a gene; V was cut back by 7 bases and J by 5 bases. Germline values: CDR1 SQVTM, CDR2 ANQGSEA. The CDR3 DNA is TGCAGCGGATCGGGACAGGGGGCCCCGGGGGAGACCCAGTACTTC. It codes for CSGSGQGAPGETQYF.

This clonotype appeared a single time. This chain joins TRBV12-3 or TRBV12-4 and TRBJ2-7; D may be TRBD2 (5 bases). The V gene lost 8 bases and the J gene lost 7 bases, with 9 bases spanning the gap. The CDR3 runs to 10 residues. The CDR3 DNA follows: TGTGCCAGCGCAGAGGGAGAGCAGTACTTC. Translated, it gives CASAEGEQYF.

V and J are TRBV7-3 and TRBJ2-1, with TRBD2 identical over 8 bases. V was pared by 3 bases and J by 5 bases, with 9 bases of the junction left unmatched. The CDR3 runs to 16 residues. CDR1 SGHTA and CDR2 FQGTGA come from the germline V gene. This chain's CDR3 is CASSFAGLGVNNEQFF. The CDR3, as DNA: TGTGCCAGCAGCTTCGCGGGACTAGGGGTTAACAATGAGCAGTTCTTC.

The J gene is TRBJ2-1, the V gene TRBV29-1; TRBD1 might be the D (5 bases). Trimming removed 4 bases from V and 2 bases from J, with 18 bases in between. The CDR3 totals 16 residues. Germline V gene data show CDR1 as SQVTM and CDR2 as ANQGSEA. This CDR3 reads CSVAGTGSLAYNEQFF. The CDR3 DNA reads as TGCAGCGTTGCAGGTACAGGCAGTCTAGCCTACAATGAGCAGTTCTTC.

This clonotype was seen a handful of times. The chain carries TRBV27 and TRBJ2-5; TRBD2 matches at 7 bases. The CDR3 is 15 residues long. Germline CDR1 and CDR2: MNHEY and SMNVEV (reference sequence). With 2 bases clipped from V and 2 bases from J, the junction kept 5 bases outside the gene matches. The DNA for the CDR3 is TGTGCCAGCAGTTTAGGAGCTAGCGGACAAGAGACCCAGTACTTC. It is translated as CASSLGASGQETQYF.

This clonotype was observed a few times. The chain uses TRBV7-9 and TRBJ2-1; weak D call: TRBD1 (6 bases). Germline V CDR1 and CDR2: SEHNR, FQNEAQ (reference sequence). The CDR3 runs to 15 residues. Trimming took off 0 bases at V and 10 bases at J, with 16 bases between the two ends. The CDR3 nucleotides read TGTGCCAGCAGCTTAGCGTGGCAGGGGAATAGGGAGCAGTTCTTC. Residues: CASSLAWQGNREQFF.

J is TRBJ2-1 and V is TRBV6-1, with TRBD2 matching 7 bases. The CDR3 has 15 residues. Trimming removed 6 bases from V and 5 bases from J; junction bases left unmatched: 10. Germline V gene data show CDR1 as MNHNS and CDR2 as SASEGT. CDR3 DNA: TGTGCCAGCAGGAAACCGGGACTATACCACAATGAGCAGTTCTTC. This sequence encodes CASRKPGLYHNEQFF.

The gene calls are TRBV5-1 and TRBJ2-1, with D tentatively TRBD1 or TRBD2 (6 bases each). In germline, CDR1 is SGHRS, CDR2 YFSETQ. The CDR3 contains 18 residues. Trimming shortened V by 1 base and J by 1 base, and 18 bases separated the two germline ends. The CDR3 DNA is TGCGCCAGCAGCTTGTCGGGGGCCGGCCGAAGGTCCTACAATGAGCAGTTCTTC. As protein: CASSLSGAGRRSYNEQFF.

This clonotype appeared a few times. This chain uses TRBV5-1 with TRBJ1-1; D may be TRBD1 (5 bases). The CDR3 is 15 residues long. Trimming took 0 bases from V and 1 from J, leaving 10 bases between them. CDR1 is SGHRS, CDR2 YFSETQ, per germline. CDR3 sequence reads: CASSLEARGNTEAFF. The CDR3 DNA sequence: TGCGCCAGCAGCTTGGAGGCGAGGGGGAACACTGAAGCTTTCTTT.

The J gene is TRBJ2-3, the V gene TRBV20-1, with 10 bases identical to TRBD2. Germline CDR1 and CDR2: DFQATT and SNEGSKA (reference sequence). The CDR3 length is 15 residues. The V gene end was trimmed by 3 bases and the J gene end by 3 bases; junction bases not matched to a gene: 6. CDR3 region: CSARDLAGETDTQYF. The CDR3 DNA is TGCAGTGCTAGGGATCTAGCGGGAGAAACAGATACGCAGTATTTT.

Only one count was recorded for this clonotype. The chain carries TRBV4-1 and TRBJ2-1; TRBD2 matches 13 bases. Germline loops: CDR1 MGHRA, CDR2 YSYEKL. V gave up 6 bases and J gave up 8 bases; unmatched junction bases: 10. This CDR3 is 16 amino acids long. This chain's CDR3 is CASRLAGTSGKDEQFF. DNA for the CDR3: TGCGCCAGCAGGCTTGCCGGGACTAGCGGGAAGGATGAGCAGTTCTTC.

This chain links TRBV7-6 with TRBJ1-2, with unresolved D. CDR1 and CDR2 from the germline V gene are SGHVS and FNYEAQ. The CDR3 runs to 15 residues. V gave up 5 bases and J gave up 4 bases, with 17 bases separating them. The CDR3 nucleotides read TGTGCCAGCAGCCCCATGGGAGGCCAGTCCTATGGCTACACCTTC. It specifies CASSPMGGQSYGYTF.

The table lists this clonotype with a few counts. V is TRBV14 and J is TRBJ2-1, with TRBD2 matching over 14 bases. The CDR3 is 16 residues long. The germline gives CDR1 SGHDN, CDR2 FVKESK. V gave up 4 bases and J gave up 7 bases; unmatched junction bases: 6. CDR3 protein: CASSPSTSGRENEQFF. CDR3 nucleotides: TGTGCCAGCAGCCCATCGACTAGCGGGAGGGAAAATGAGCAGTTCTTC.

The chain combines TRBV27 with TRBJ2-7, with 8 bases identical to TRBD2. Germline assignment: CDR1 MNHEY and CDR2 SMNVEV (reference sequence). The junction had 9 bases not matched to a gene; V was cut back by 4 bases and J by 4 bases. This CDR3 spans 15 amino acids. CDR3 residues: CASSSASGGQYEQYF. The DNA for the CDR3 is TGTGCCAGCAGTTCCGCTTCGGGAGGGCAATACGAGCAGTACTTC.

The chain employs TRBV7-9 and TRBJ1-2, with unresolved D. Germline CDR1 is SEHNR and CDR2 is FQNEAQ (reference sequence). Trimming took 0 bases from V and 6 from J, leaving 8 bases between them. The CDR3 is 13 amino acids. CDR3 in DNA: TGTGCCAGCAGCTTAGCCGGGGAGCATGGCTACACCTTC. Translated: CASSLAGEHGYTF.

The sample holds a few counts of this clonotype. The rearrangement uses TRBV20-1 and TRBJ2-7, with a tentative D call TRBD1 (6 bases). This CDR3 spans 15 amino acids. From germline, CDR1 is DFQATT and CDR2 SNEGSKA (reference sequence). The V and J ends lost 0 bases and 0 bases respectively, with 12 bases between them. The DNA for the CDR3 is TGCAGTGCTAGAGATCGGGACACCTACTCCTACGAGCAGTACTTC. Its translation is CSARDRDTYSYEQYF.

There are a few counts of this clonotype. The chain couples TRBV4-1 to TRBJ1-6; a possible D gene is TRBD1 (5 bases). Trimming pared 3 bases from V and 9 bases from J, leaving 21 bases between. This CDR3 is 17 amino acids long. Germline CDR1 reads MGHRA; CDR2 reads YSYEKL. The CDR3 DNA sequence: TGCGCCAGCAGCCAGAGACACTTCGTACAGGAAGGTTCACCCCTCCACTTT. Translation gives CASSQRHFVQEGSPLHF.

This chain joins TRBV27 and TRBJ2-5; the D gene is possibly TRBD2 (6 bases). This CDR3 comprises 14 residues. V lost 3 bases and J 11 bases, leaving 19 bases between the germline ends. Germline V gene lookup returns CDR1 MNHEY and CDR2 SMNVEV (reference sequence). CDR3 amino acids: CASSFVGPGDGQYF. The CDR3 DNA reads as TGTGCCAGCAGTTTTGTCGGCCCGGGGGATGGGCAGTACTTC.

Of note for this clonotype: One end of the junction is discordant with germline, which a read error may explain. The chain recombines TRBV12-3 or TRBV12-4 with TRBJ2-6, with D perhaps TRBD2 (6 bases). There are 16 residues in the CDR3. The CDR3 DNA follows: TGTGCCAGCAGCCGCTCGGGGGACTCTGGGGCCAACGTCCGGACTTTC. Its protein product is CASSRSGDSGANVRTF.

This clonotype was counted between two and nine times. The rearrangement uses TRBV28 and TRBJ1-2, with D perhaps TRBD1 (5 bases). Per germline, CDR1 MDHEN and CDR2 SYDVKM. CDR3 length equals 15 residues. V gave up 2 bases and J gave up 6 bases, with 16 bases separating them. The CDR3 here is CASSLGGGGGNGYTF. The CDR3 nucleotides read TGTGCCAGCAGTTTAGGCGGCGGGGGGGGTAATGGCTACACCTTC.

The chain recombines TRBV3-1 with TRBJ2-4; D gene uncertain. Near its end, the DNA agrees better with TRBJ2-7, so the J call may be wrong. The length of the CDR3 is 15 residues. Germline-derived CDR1 and CDR2 are LGHDT and YNNKEL (reference sequence). CDR3 in amino acids: CASSQALAAFYEQYF. As DNA, the CDR3 is TGTGCCAGCAGCCAAGCCCTGGCTGCATTCTACGAGCAGTACTTC.

In DNA form, the CDR3 reads TGCAGTGCTAGAGATATCGAGGGCGGCAATCAGCCCCAGCATTTT. This encodes CSARDIEGGNQPQHF. The chain has TRBV20-1 and TRBJ1-5; D remains ambiguous. This CDR3 is built from 15 residues. The V end lost 0 bases, the J end lost 2 bases, and 11 bases lay between the germline ends. CDR1 DFQATT and CDR2 SNEGSKA come from the germline V gene (reference sequence).

This clonotype showed up just a few times. The CDR3: CAISESRGTGTRGYTF. As DNA, the CDR3 is TGTGCCATCAGTGAGTCGAGGGGGACAGGGACCAGGGGCTACACCTTC. V is TRBV10-3 and J is TRBJ1-2; TRBD1 matches at 9 bases. CDR1 ENHRY and CDR2 SYGVKD come from the germline V gene. J was trimmed by 8 bases and V by 0 bases; bases with no gene match: 10. CDR3 length: 16 amino acids.